The source of this TCR beta chain is a study of cytomegalovirus exposure and HLA in healthy donors. The table came from immunoSEQ multiplex PCR; TCRdb's copy has only in-frame clones and leaves some out. The table has 43,000 or so clones, 92% seen once. Germline V gives CDR1 MNHEY, CDR2 SMNVEV (reference sequence). The trim removed 2 bases at V and 2 bases at J, leaving 2 bases unmatched. The CDR3 totals 16 residues. The chain uses TRBV27 and TRBJ2-3; 12 bases align to TRBD1. The sequence derives from a man aged 18 to 29 in good health and CMV-seronegative. The source material was PBMCs. The CDR3 DNA reads as TGTGCCAGCAGTTTAACGGGACAGGGGGCCACAGATACGCAGTATTTT. Encoded protein: CASSLTGQGATDTQYF.